This T cell receptor beta chain was sequenced during a study of blood T cell repertoires in COVID-19. For the study at large: Sites in the United States, Italy and Spain provided acute and convalescent COVID-19 samples. PBMCs, B-cell-depleted T cells, or T cells were the source of the cDNA or gDNA that made up the material.

This clone has just a few counts. Original methodology: The authors estimated nucleated cell counts from reference gene primer amplification. Assay: immunoSEQ multiplex PCR; the TCRdb copy retains only in-frame clones and omits some. The V and J calls and the clone size are those of that table, but D and trimming were determined from the DNA. The sample has about 97,000 clones; about 85% are singletons. The sequence was obtained from a man aged 60-69 years with acute or convalescent COVID-19. What was sequenced was peripheral blood.

The CDR3: CALIGDRGTDTQYF. CDR3 DNA sequence: TGTGCCCTAATAGGGGACAGGGGCACAGATACGCAGTATTTT. The J gene is TRBJ2-3, the V gene TRBV30, with TRBD1 identical over 9 bases. This CDR3 comprises 14 residues. Germline trimming cut 8 bases from V and 1 base from J; bases unmatched to any gene: 7. Germline V CDR1 and CDR2: GTSNPN, SVGIG (reference sequence). The full variable domain, in which reference TRBV30 and TRBJ2-3 provide the parts outside the CDR3, is SQTIHQWPATLVQPVGSPLSLECTVEGTSNPNLYWYRQAAGRGLQLLFYSVGIGQISSEVPQNLSASRPQDRQFILSSKKLLLSDSGFYLCALIGDRGTDTQYFGPGTRLTVL.